This record concerns one TCR beta chain sequence. A much bigger clone sits one base away, suggesting this may be a read error. The sample is drawn from a study of molecular identifiers for immune sequencing clone quantification. Via MiXCR, TCRdb re-called the PCR reads, giving one row per CDR3 protein. This sample has roughly 300,000 distinct CDR3 sequences, with about 23% found just once. CDR1 and CDR2 (germline): DFQATT, SNEGSKA (reference sequence). CDR3 length: 11 residues. The V and J genes are TRBV20-1 and TRBJ2-1; unclear D gene. The material sequenced was naive CD8+ T cells from blood, with Jurkat cell RNA spiked in. This sample's subset: FACS-sorted CD8+CD4-CCR7+CD45RA+ naive T cells. The source is a human donor in good health. Some libraries in this study had Jurkat cell RNA spiked in. In DNA, the CDR3 is TGCAATGCTAGAGTGGGGTATGAGCAGTTCTTC. As protein: CNARVGYEQFF.